This record looks at one T cell receptor (beta chain) sequence and its context. The specificity of this receptor is unknown. Nothing much larger sits one base from this clone, and base qualities are not available. TCRbeta CDR3 regions were amplified from genomic DNA by means of the immunoSEQ Assay, a bias-controlled multiplex PCR. The paper's data handling went like this. The number of nucleated cells in each sample was estimated from the amplification of reference gene primers within the assay. Sequence reads were collapsed and filtered to measure the absolute abundance of every unique TCRbeta CDR3 rearrangement. For each sample, productive Simpson clonality was calculated by taking the square root of Simpson's diversity index across productive rearrangements. In its TCRdb copy, this immuneACCESS table keeps in-frame sequences only and misses some clones. Where compared with another copy, unresolved V genes explain less than half of these, and the others have no known cause. D and trimming come from the DNA, and the V and J calls and clone size come from that table. The sample includes a few hundred thousand clones, with around 84% observed a single time. Under 4.5% of the sample is taken by the ten largest.

The data originate from a study of blood T cell repertoires in COVID-19 (TCRdb year 2020). About the study as a whole: Samples covering the acute and convalescent phases of COVID-19 were provided by collaborators in the United States, Italy and Spain. The repertoires were released in a freely available public database intended as a resource for research on the immune response to SARS-CoV-2. The samples were drawn from the first 160 participants of the ongoing ImmuneRACE study and from more than 1,000 subjects provided by 6 global collaborators. The dataset comprised deeply sampled blood TCRbeta repertoires from subjects exposed to, actively infected with, or recovered from COVID-19. The prospective study material was composed of cDNA or gDNA derived from T cells, B-cell-depleted T cells, or PBMCs. Where available, HLA class I and class II types were obtained from metadata supplied by the sample provider rather than from assay-based typing. A de-identified subject ID, COVID-19 status, age in years and sex were almost always included in the sample metadata. Paper-wide results and their limitations: The quantity of clinical and demographic metadata differed by source and by participant and was supplied without curation.

Here V drops 2 bases and J drops 0 bases, and the junction holds 5 bases not matched to any gene. The CDR3 contains 16 residues, cysteine and valine counted. The retained sequence is limited to the CDR3, 48 bases, with the frame set at the first base. CDR1 and CDR2, per the germline V gene, are SGHDN and FVKESK. In the prospective study, participants were about 18 to 95 years old, resided in approximately 25 geographic areas of the United States, and were enrolled through a virtual design. In the prospective study, cohorts were assigned on the basis of participant-reported clinical history obtained from a screening survey and a study questionnaire. In the prospective study, mobile phlebotomists collected whole blood, serum and a nasopharyngeal or oropharyngeal swab from each participant. Participants in the prospective study had the option to provide additional blood draws and questionnaires over a roughly two-month period. Blood samples from the prospective study were shipped frozen or at room temperature prior to DNA extraction.

The sequence links TRBV14 to TRBJ2-7; 9 nucleotides in the junction match TRBD2. What was sequenced was PBMCs or T cells enriched from blood (not recorded which). The sequence was collected from a man aged 25 to 40 with acute COVID-19. The nucleotide sequence reads TGTGCCAGCAGCCAATTGGCTAGCGGGAACTCCTACGAGCAGTACGTC. Its product reads: CASSQLASGNSYEQYV.